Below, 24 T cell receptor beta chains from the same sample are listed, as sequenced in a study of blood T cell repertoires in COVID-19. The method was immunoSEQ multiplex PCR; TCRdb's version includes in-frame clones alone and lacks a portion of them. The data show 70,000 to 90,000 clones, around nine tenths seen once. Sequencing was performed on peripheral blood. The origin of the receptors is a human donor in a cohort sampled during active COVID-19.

The DNA for the CDR3 is TGTGCCAGCAGCTTCGACAGGGGGCTATACGAGCAGTACTTC. The encoded protein is CASSFDRGLYEQYF. The chain is built from TRBV7-2 and TRBJ2-7, with 10 nucleotides matching TRBD1. Germline loops: CDR1 SGHTA, CDR2 FQGNSA. The CDR3 has 14 residues. V lost 3 bases and J lost 4; bases outside the gene matches: 3. Complete variable domain (other parts from reference TRBV7-2 and TRBJ2-7): GAGVSQSPSNKVTEKGKDVELRCDPISGHTALYWYRQSLGQGLEFLIYFQGNSAPDKSGLPSDRFSAERTGGSVSTLTIQRTQQEDSAVYLCASSFDRGLYEQYFGPGTRLTVT.

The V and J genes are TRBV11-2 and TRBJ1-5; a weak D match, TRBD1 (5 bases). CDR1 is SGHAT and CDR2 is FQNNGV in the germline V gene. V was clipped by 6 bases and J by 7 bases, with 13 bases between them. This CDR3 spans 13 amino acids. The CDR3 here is CASSQGSGQPQHF. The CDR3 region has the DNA TGTGCCAGCAGTCAGGGATCAGGGCAGCCCCAGCATTTT.

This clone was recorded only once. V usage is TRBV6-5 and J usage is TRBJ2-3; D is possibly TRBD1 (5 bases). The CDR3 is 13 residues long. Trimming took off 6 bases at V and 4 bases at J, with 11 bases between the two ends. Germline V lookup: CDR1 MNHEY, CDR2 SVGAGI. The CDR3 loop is CASSPKGADTQYF. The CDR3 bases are TGTGCCAGCAGCCCCAAAGGGGCAGATACGCAGTATTTT.

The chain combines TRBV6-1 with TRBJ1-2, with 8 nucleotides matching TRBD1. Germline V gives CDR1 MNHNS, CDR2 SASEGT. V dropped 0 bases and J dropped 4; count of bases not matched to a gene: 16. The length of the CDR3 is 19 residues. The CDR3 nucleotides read TGTGCCAGCAGTGAAGCGCTTCCGGACAGGGAGGTATCCCTCTATGGCTACACCTTC. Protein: CASSEALPDREVSLYGYTF.

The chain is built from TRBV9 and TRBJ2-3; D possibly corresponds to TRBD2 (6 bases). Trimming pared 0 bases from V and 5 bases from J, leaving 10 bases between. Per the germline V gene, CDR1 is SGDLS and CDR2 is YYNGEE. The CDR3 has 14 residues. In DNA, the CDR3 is TGTGCCAGCAGCGTAGCTAGGGGACTAGATACGCAGTATTTT. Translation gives CASSVARGLDTQYF.

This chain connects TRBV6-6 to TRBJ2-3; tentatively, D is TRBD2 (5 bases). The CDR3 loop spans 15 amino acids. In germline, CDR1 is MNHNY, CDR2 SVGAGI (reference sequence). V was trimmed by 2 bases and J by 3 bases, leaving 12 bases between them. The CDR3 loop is CASSYRAVATDTQYF. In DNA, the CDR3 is TGTGCCAGCAGTTACCGGGCAGTAGCGACAGATACGCAGTATTTT.

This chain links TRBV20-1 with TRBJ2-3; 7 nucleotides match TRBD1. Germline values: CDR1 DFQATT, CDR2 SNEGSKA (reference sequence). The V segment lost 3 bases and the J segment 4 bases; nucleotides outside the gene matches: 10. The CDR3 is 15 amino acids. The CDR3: CSASQGQGVPDTQYF. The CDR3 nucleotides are TGCAGTGCTAGTCAAGGGCAGGGGGTCCCAGATACGCAGTATTTT.

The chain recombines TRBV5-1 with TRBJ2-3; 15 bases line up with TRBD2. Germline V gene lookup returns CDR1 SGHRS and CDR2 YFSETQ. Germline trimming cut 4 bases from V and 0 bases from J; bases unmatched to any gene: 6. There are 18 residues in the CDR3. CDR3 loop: CASSRTSGGARSTDTQYF. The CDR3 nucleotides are TGCGCCAGCAGCAGGACTAGCGGGGGGGCTCGAAGCACAGATACGCAGTATTTT.

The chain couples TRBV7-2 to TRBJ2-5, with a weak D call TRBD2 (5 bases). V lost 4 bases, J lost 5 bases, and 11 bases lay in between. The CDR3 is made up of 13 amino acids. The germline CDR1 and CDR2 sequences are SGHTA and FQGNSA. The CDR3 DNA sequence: TGTGCCAGCAGCTCCTCGGACTCGGAGACCCAGTACTTC. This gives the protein CASSSSDSETQYF.

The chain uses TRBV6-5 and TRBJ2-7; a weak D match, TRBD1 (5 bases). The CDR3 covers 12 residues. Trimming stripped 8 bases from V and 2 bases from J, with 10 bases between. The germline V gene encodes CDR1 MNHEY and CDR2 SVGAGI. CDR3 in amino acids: CASEGVTYEQYF. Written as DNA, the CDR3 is TGTGCCAGCGAAGGGGTCACCTACGAGCAGTACTTC.

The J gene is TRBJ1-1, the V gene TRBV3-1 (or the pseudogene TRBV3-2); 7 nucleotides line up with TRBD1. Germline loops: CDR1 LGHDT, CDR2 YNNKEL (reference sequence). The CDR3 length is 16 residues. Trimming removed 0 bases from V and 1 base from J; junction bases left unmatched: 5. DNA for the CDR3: TGTGCCAGCAGCCAAGATCCAGGGGGAAGGAACACTGAAGCTTTCTTT. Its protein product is CASSQDPGGRNTEAFF.

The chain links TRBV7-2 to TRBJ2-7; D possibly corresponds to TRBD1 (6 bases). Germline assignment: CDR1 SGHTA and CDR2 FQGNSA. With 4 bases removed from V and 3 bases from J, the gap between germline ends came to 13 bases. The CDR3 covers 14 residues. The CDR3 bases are TGTGCCAGCAGCTCCATGGGACAACTCTACGAGCAGTACTTC. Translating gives CASSSMGQLYEQYF.

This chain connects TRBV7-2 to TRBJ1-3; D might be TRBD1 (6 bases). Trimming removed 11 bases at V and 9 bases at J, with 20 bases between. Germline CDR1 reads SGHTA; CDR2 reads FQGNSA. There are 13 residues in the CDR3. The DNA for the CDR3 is TGTGCCGCCGGCTTATTGAGAGGGGGCACCATATATTTT. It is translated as CAAGLLRGGTIYF.

The chain's CDR3 is CASSLDPGGETQYF. As DNA, the CDR3 is TGTGCCAGCAGCCTGGATCCGGGGGGTGAGACCCAGTACTTC. The V gene is TRBV7-2, the J gene TRBJ2-5; 7 bases match TRBD2. J lost 5 bases, V lost 5 bases, and 8 bases had no gene match. Per germline, CDR1 SGHTA and CDR2 FQGNSA. There are 14 residues in the CDR3. The complete variable domain, with remaining parts taken from reference TRBV7-2 and TRBJ2-5, reads GAGVSQSPSNKVTEKGKDVELRCDPISGHTALYWYRQSLGQGLEFLIYFQGNSAPDKSGLPSDRFSAERTGGSVSTLTIQRTQQEDSAVYLCASSLDPGGETQYFGPGTRLLVL.

DNA for the CDR3: TGTGCCAGCAGTTCCTGGACAGGGTTGGCGAGCAATCAGCCCCAGCATTTT. Translation: CASSSWTGLASNQPQHF. The chain links TRBV27 to TRBJ1-5, with 8 nucleotides matching TRBD1. V lost 4 bases and J lost 1; bases outside the gene matches: 9. The CDR3 covers 17 residues. Germline V gene sequence: CDR1 MNHEY, CDR2 SMNVEV (reference sequence).

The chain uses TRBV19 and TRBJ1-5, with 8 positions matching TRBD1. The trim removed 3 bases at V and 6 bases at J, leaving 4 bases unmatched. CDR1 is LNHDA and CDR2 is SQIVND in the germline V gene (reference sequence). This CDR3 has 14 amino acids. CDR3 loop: CASSIKQGGQPQHF. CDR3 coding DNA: TGTGCCAGTAGTATTAAACAGGGGGGTCAGCCCCAGCATTTT. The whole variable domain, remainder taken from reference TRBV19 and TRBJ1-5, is DGGITQSPKYLFRKEGQNVTLSCEQNLNHDAMYWYRQDPGQGLRLIYYSQIVNDFQKGDIAEGYSVSREKKESFPLTVTSAQKNPTAFYLCASSIKQGGQPQHFGDGTRLSIL.

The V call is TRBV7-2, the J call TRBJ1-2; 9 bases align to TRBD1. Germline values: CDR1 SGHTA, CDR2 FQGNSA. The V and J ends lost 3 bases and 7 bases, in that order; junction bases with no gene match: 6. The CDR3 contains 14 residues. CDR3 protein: CASSFRDREGGYTF. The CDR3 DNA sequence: TGTGCCAGCAGCTTCCGGGACAGGGAGGGTGGCTACACCTTC.

The CDR3 region is CASSYSRGPGGTEAFF. The DNA for the CDR3 is TGTGCCAGCAGTTACTCTAGGGGGCCCGGTGGGACTGAAGCTTTCTTT. The chain is built from TRBV6-5 and TRBJ1-1; 7 bases align to TRBD1. The germline gives CDR1 MNHEY, CDR2 SVGAGI. CDR3 length: 16 residues. With V trimmed by 0 bases and J by 5 bases, 9 bases remained unmatched.

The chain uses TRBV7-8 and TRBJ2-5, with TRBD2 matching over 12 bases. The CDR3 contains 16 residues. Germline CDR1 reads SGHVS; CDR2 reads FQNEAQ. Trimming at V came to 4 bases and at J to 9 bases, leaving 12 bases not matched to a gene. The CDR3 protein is CASSSLGLAGTEAQYF. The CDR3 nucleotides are TGTGCCAGCAGCTCATTAGGACTAGCGGGGACCGAGGCCCAGTACTTC.

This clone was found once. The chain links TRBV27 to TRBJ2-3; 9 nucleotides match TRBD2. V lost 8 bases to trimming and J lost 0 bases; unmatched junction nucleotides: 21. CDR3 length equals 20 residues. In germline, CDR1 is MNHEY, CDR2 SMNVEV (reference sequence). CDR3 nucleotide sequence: TGTGCCAGCCAAGGGGGTTTAGAGAGCGGGGGGCGGATTAGCACAGATACGCAGTATTTT. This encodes CASQGGLESGGRISTDTQYF.

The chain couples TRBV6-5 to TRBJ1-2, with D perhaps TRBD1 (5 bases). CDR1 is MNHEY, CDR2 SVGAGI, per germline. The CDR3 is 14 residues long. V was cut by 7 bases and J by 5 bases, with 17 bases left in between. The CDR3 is CASKGGGVEYGYTF. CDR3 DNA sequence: TGTGCCAGCAAGGGCGGAGGGGTTGAATATGGCTACACCTTC.

CDR3 in DNA: TGTGCCAGCAGGGAGGGATTAAACACTGAAGCTTTCTTT. Its protein is CASREGLNTEAFF. The chain combines TRBV6-4 with TRBJ1-1; no reliable D call. Between the trimmed V and J ends, which lost 6 bases and 2 bases, there was a span of 10 bases. Per the germline V gene, CDR1 is MRHNA and CDR2 is SNTAGT. This CDR3 is 13 amino acids long.

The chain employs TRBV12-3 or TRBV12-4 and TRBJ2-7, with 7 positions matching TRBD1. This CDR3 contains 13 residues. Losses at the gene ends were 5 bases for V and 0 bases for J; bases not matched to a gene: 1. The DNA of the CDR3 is TGTGCCAGCAGTAGGGACAGCTCCTACGAGCAGTACTTC. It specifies CASSRDSSYEQYF.

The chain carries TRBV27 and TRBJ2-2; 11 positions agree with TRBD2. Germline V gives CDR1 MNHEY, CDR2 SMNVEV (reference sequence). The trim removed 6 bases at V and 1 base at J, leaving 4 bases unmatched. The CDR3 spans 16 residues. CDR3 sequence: CASRPLAGGNTGELFF. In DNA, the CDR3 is TGTGCCAGCAGGCCCCTAGCGGGGGGGAACACCGGGGAGCTGTTTTTT.